This T cell receptor beta chain was retrieved from a study of vaccination effects on CD4 cells after COVID-19. On this clone: Antigen: not known.

The ViraFEST assay expanded antigen-specific CD4+ T cells with viral peptide pools before sequencing. Culture lasted over 9 days before CD4+ T cell isolation. Participants each got two BNT162b2 or mRNA-1273 vaccine doses. This CDR3 contains 16 residues. The germline V and J ends were trimmed by 0 bases and 4 bases, with 12 bases remaining between them. Germline V gene lookup returns CDR1 LGHNA and CDR2 YSLEER. Profiled with immunoSEQ multiplex PCR; TCRdb holds only in-frame clones, not every one. The table shows tens of thousands of clones, with roughly 81% occurring only once. The sample in question was CD4+ T cells from PBMCs cultured with SARS-CoV-2 spike peptides, obtained after COVID-19 vaccination. The gene calls are TRBV4-3 and TRBJ2-2; tentatively, D is TRBD2 (6 bases). This clonotype was obtained from a human donor who received a COVID-19 vaccine. Some clones in this sample may be carry-over from other donors' samples. The CDR3, as DNA: TGCGCCAGCAGCCAAGATGTGTTCGGGAGCACCGGGGAGCTGTTTTTT. It codes for CASSQDVFGSTGELFF.